The 22 T cell receptor beta chains below were found in one sample sequenced in a study of PD-1 blockade in classical Hodgkin lymphoma. In every patient, relapse followed autologous stem cell transplantation, while exposure to brentuximab vedotin differed. Using immunoSEQ multiplex PCR, the repertoire was profiled, and TCRdb retains in-frame clones only, with some absent. Here the sample spans tens of thousands of clones, roughly nine tenths being singletons. Source: peripheral blood mononuclear cells (PBMCs), taken at baseline. These receptor sequences come from a human donor with classical Hodgkin lymphoma.

This chain uses TRBV14 with TRBJ2-5; D remains unclear. V gave up 4 bases and J gave up 0 bases, with 9 bases separating them. The germline gives CDR1 SGHDN, CDR2 FVKESK. The CDR3 loop spans 14 amino acids. The CDR3 sequence: CASSPSLNQETQYF. The CDR3 nucleotides are TGTGCCAGCAGCCCCTCCCTGAACCAAGAGACCCAGTACTTC.

The chain recombines TRBV2 with TRBJ2-5; D is ambiguous. Germline values: CDR1 SNHLY, CDR2 FYNNEI. The CDR3 has 11 residues. Trimming took 10 bases from V and 10 from J, leaving 16 bases between them. CDR3 DNA sequence: TGTGCCACCCTAAGCAAGGGTCACCAGTACTTC. Translated, it gives CATLSKGHQYF.

This chain joins TRBV7-8 and TRBJ1-2; D call uncertain. CDR1 and CDR2 (germline): SGHVS, FQNEAQ. The CDR3 consists of 14 residues. Trimming shortened V by 1 base and J by 4 bases, and 10 bases separated the two germline ends. The CDR3 protein is CASSLDPKGYGYTF. The CDR3 region has the DNA TGTGCCAGCAGCTTAGACCCCAAGGGCTATGGCTACACCTTC.

The CDR3, as DNA: TGTGCCAGCAGCCATGCCGGGACGCAGTATTTT. Translated, it gives CASSHAGTQYF. The chain joins TRBV7-9 to TRBJ2-3; D is undetermined. The CDR3 loop spans 11 amino acids. Per germline, CDR1 SEHNR and CDR2 FQNEAQ (reference sequence). The germline V and J ends were trimmed by 5 bases and 9 bases, with 9 bases remaining between them.

This clone was observed a handful of times. The CDR3 sequence: CAAGPNSPLHF. In DNA, the CDR3 is TGTGCCGCGGGGCCAAATTCACCCCTCCACTTT. The J gene is TRBJ1-6, the V gene TRBV19, with D possibly being TRBD1 (5 bases). The CDR3 totals 11 residues. CDR1 and CDR2 (germline): LNHDA, SQIVND (reference sequence). The V end lost 11 bases, the J end lost 7 bases, and 9 bases lay between the germline ends.

The chain couples TRBV6-5 to TRBJ1-4; no clear D. CDR1 is MNHEY, CDR2 SVGAGI, per germline. The V gene lost 4 bases and the J gene lost 0 bases, with 6 bases spanning the gap. The length of the CDR3 is 14 residues. Here the CDR3 DNA reads TGTGCCAGCAGTTCCTATGCAACTAATGAAAAACTGTTTTTT. Translating gives CASSSYATNEKLFF.

The chain carries TRBV10-3 and TRBJ2-5, with unresolved D. This CDR3 region has 11 residues. Germline lookup yields CDR1 ENHRY and CDR2 SYGVKD. Between the trimmed V and J ends, which lost 3 bases and 4 bases, there was a span of 3 bases. The CDR3 protein is CAISDLETQYF. DNA of the CDR3: TGTGCCATCAGTGATTTAGAGACCCAGTACTTC.

The chain has TRBV30 and TRBJ1-3; D possibly corresponds to TRBD1 (6 bases). V lost 5 bases and J lost 4, with 12 bases in between. CDR3 length equals 13 residues. Germline CDR1 is GTSNPN and CDR2 is SVGIG (reference sequence). CDR3 residues: CAWAQTGGNTIYF. The CDR3 nucleotides are TGTGCCTGGGCTCAGACAGGCGGAAACACCATATATTTT.

V and J are TRBV6-1 and TRBJ2-7; 9 positions match TRBD1. This CDR3 spans 14 amino acids. Losses at the gene ends were 10 bases for V and 3 bases for J; bases not matched to a gene: 10. The germline V gene encodes CDR1 MNHNS and CDR2 SASEGT. CDR3 loop: CAIRQGVGIYEQYF. For the CDR3, the DNA is TGTGCCATCCGACAGGGGGTGGGCATCTACGAGCAGTACTTC.

The V call is TRBV9, the J call TRBJ2-1; TRBD1 aligns across 10 bases. V shed 3 bases and J 6 bases; nucleotides not matched to a gene: 3. This CDR3 is built from 14 residues. The germline gives CDR1 SGDLS, CDR2 YYNGEE. The CDR3 DNA is TGTGCCAGCAGCGGGACAGGGGGTCCCAATGAGCAGTTCTTC. Translation: CASSGTGGPNEQFF. Supplemented by reference TRBV9 and TRBJ2-1, the full variable domain reads DSGVTQTPKHLITATGQRVTLRCSPRSGDLSVYWYQQSLDQGLQFLIQYYNGEERAKGNILERFSAQQFPDLHSELNLSSLELGDSALYFCASSGTGGPNEQFFGPGTRLTVL.

The chain's CDR3 is CASSSGQGTLQPQHF. DNA for the CDR3: TGTGCCAGCAGCTCGGGACAGGGGACCCTTCAGCCCCAGCATTTT. The V gene is TRBV7-2, the J gene TRBJ1-5; TRBD1 matches at 10 bases. J was trimmed by 6 bases and V by 4 bases; bases with no gene match: 6. The CDR3 covers 15 residues. The germline V gene has CDR1 SGHTA and CDR2 FQGNSA.

The chain recombines TRBV9 with TRBJ1-4; D may be TRBD1 (6 bases). The CDR3 length is 17 residues. The V gene's germline CDR1 is SGDLS and CDR2 YYNGEE. Trimming removed 4 bases at V and 6 bases at J, with 22 bases between. The CDR3 protein is CASSPRGGFAPHEKLFF. In DNA, the CDR3 is TGTGCCAGCAGCCCAAGGGGGGGGTTTGCCCCCCATGAAAAACTGTTTTTT.

The gene calls are TRBV6-6 and TRBJ1-4, with a possible D match to TRBD1 (6 bases). CDR1 and CDR2 from the germline V gene are MNHNY and SVGAGI (reference sequence). The CDR3 consists of 15 residues. Trimming removed 7 bases from V and 11 bases from J, with 23 bases in between. This CDR3 reads CASNRDSGSKGKLFF. The CDR3, as DNA: TGTGCCAGCAACAGGGATTCCGGATCTAAAGGGAAACTGTTTTTT.

The V gene is TRBV5-5, the J gene TRBJ1-2; D is perhaps TRBD1 (5 bases). Per the germline V gene, CDR1 is SGHKS and CDR2 is YYEKEE (reference sequence). The V and J ends lost 1 base and 4 bases respectively, with 11 bases between them. The CDR3 totals 14 residues. The CDR3 region has the DNA TGTGCCAGCAGCTTGAGAATTGGGGCCTATGGCTACACCTTC. As protein: CASSLRIGAYGYTF.

The chain is built from TRBV6-5 and TRBJ1-4, with D unresolved. The germline gives CDR1 MNHEY, CDR2 SVGAGI. The CDR3 is 16 amino acids. The V gene lost 0 bases and the J gene lost 7 bases, with 15 bases spanning the gap. The CDR3 reads CASSYSNGLAFEKLFF. The CDR3 coding sequence is TGTGCCAGCAGTTACTCGAACGGTTTGGCCTTTGAAAAACTGTTTTTT.

CDR3 residues: CAISEAQSTGRNEQYF. CDR3 nucleotides: TGTGCCATCAGTGAGGCCCAGTCGACAGGGCGGAACGAGCAGTACTTC. This sequence joins TRBV10-3 and TRBJ2-7; 7 bases match TRBD1. The CDR3 runs to 16 residues. CDR1 is ENHRY, CDR2 SYGVKD, per germline. J was trimmed by 5 bases and V by 2 bases; bases with no gene match: 12.

V gene TRBV6-6 combines with J gene TRBJ2-7, with TRBD2 identical over 8 bases. Germline V gene lookup returns CDR1 MNHNY and CDR2 SVGAGI (reference sequence). With V trimmed by 4 bases and J by 3 bases, 8 bases remained unmatched. The CDR3 loop spans 15 amino acids. The CDR3 sequence: CASSSPALADYEQYF. In DNA form, the CDR3 reads TGTGCCAGCAGTTCCCCCGCACTAGCGGACTACGAGCAGTACTTC.

This clone was seen a single time. This chain links TRBV5-6 with TRBJ1-3, with unresolved D. CDR3 size: 17 residues. CDR1 is SGHDT and CDR2 is YYEEEE in the germline V gene. V lost 4 bases and J 0 bases, leaving 17 bases between the germline ends. The CDR3 DNA sequence: TGTGCCAGCAGCCAACCCTCGACCGGCCTCTCTGGAAACACCATATATTTT. This encodes CASSQPSTGLSGNTIYF.

This chain joins TRBV28 and TRBJ1-1, with D maybe TRBD1 (6 bases). V lost 4 bases and J lost 10, with 19 bases in between. CDR3 length: 14 amino acids. Looked up from germline, CDR1 is MDHEN and CDR2 is SYDVKM. The DNA for the CDR3 is TGTGCCAGCAGTTCCCACGGGACACCCGACGGAGCTTTCTTT. This translates into CASSSHGTPDGAFF.

This chain's CDR3 is CASSARATGGSPLHF. DNA for the CDR3: TGCGCCAGCAGTGCAAGGGCCACTGGAGGTTCACCCCTCCACTTT. The rearrangement joins TRBV10-1 to TRBJ1-6; no reliable D call. Germline-derived CDR1 and CDR2 are WNHNN and SYGVQD (reference sequence). V lost 4 bases and J 9 bases, leaving 16 bases between the germline ends. The length of the CDR3 is 15 residues.

The chain recombines TRBV11-3 with TRBJ1-1, with no clear D. Trimming cost V 3 bases and J 6 bases, with 11 bases left between them. The germline V gene encodes CDR1 SGHNT and CDR2 YENEEA. The CDR3 is made up of 13 amino acids. The CDR3 protein is CASSLAGAPEAFF. DNA for the CDR3: TGTGCCAGCAGCTTGGCCGGAGCGCCTGAAGCTTTCTTT.

This chain uses TRBV6-1 with TRBJ2-2; perhaps TRBD1 as D (5 bases). The germline gives CDR1 MNHNS, CDR2 SASEGT. The CDR3 runs 15 residues. V shed 6 bases and J shed 4 bases, with 15 bases lying between them. Written as DNA, the CDR3 is TGTGCCAGCAGCCGAAGGGGTTGGGTCACCGGGGAGCTGTTTTTT. Protein product: CASSRRGWVTGELFF.